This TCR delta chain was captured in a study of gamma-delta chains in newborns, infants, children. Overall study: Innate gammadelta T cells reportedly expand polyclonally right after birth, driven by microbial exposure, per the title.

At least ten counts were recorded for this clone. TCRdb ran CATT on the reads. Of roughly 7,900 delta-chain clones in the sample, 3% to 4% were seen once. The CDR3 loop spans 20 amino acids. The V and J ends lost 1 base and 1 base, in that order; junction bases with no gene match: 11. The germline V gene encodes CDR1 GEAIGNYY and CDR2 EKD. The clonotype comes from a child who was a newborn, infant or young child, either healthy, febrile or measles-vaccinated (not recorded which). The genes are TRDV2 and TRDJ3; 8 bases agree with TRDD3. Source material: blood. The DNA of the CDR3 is TGTGCCTGTGACACAAACTTCCGGGGGATAAAGTCCTGGGACACCCGACAGATGTTTTTC. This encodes CACDTNFRGIKSWDTRQMFF.